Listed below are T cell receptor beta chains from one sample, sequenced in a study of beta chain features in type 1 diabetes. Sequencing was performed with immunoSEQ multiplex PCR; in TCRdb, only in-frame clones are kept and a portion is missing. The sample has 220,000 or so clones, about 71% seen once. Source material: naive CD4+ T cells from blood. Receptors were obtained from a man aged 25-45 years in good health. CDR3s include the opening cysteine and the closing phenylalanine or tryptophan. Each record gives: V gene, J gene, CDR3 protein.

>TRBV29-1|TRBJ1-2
CSVLQFTLGYTF
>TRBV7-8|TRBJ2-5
CASSLAPKETQYF
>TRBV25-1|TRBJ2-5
CASSTVQETQYF
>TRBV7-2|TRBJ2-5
CASSLTGRDQETQYF
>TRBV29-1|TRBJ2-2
CSVDRGMVPGELFF
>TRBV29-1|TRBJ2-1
CSVGKLAGGSYNEQFF
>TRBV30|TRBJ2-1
CAWSEGQGSYNEQFF
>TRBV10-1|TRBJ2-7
CASSRTGTGFDEQYF
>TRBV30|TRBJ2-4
CAWTGLTKNIQYF
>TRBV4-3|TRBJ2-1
CASSQDSYHVAGSSYNEQFF
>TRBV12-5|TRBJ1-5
CASGMFPRQHF
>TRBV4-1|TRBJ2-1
CASSPGRALQIYNEQFF
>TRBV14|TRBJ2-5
CASSQVSGEETQYF
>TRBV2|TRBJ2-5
CASVPSRGQETQYF
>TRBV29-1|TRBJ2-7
CSVEGDRDYEQYF
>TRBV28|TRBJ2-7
CASSPSPLGSSYEQYF
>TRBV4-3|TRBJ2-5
CASSQDLTSVHQETQYF
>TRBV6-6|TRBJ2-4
CASSYSNQGARDIQYF
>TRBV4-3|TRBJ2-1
CASSQVDGFRDEQFF
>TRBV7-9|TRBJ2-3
CASTLMGATDTQYF
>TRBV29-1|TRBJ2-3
CSAPGHRNTQYF
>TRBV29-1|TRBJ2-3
CSVALRGKDTQYF
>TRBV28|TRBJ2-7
CASSLGLAGGYEQYF
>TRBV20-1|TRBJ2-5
CSARAGETQYF
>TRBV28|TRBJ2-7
CASNLLNEQYF
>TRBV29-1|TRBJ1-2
CSVEKRETGYGYTF
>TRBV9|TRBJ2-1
CASSSRTDGEKQFF
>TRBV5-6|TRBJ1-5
CASSSRQQLYSNQPQHF
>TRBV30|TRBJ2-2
CAWNSQNTGELFF
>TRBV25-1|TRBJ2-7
CASSDPGQVSYEQYF
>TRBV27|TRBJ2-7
CASSLGAGHSYEQYF
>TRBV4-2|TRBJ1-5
CASSQEGGGRQPQHF
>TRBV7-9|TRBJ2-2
CANRGTENTGELFF
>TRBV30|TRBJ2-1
CARNRLAGGPYNEQFF
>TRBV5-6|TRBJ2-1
CASSLAGYEQFF
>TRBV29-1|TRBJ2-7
CSVGRDTYEQYF
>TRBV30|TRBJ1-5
CAWSRGDQPQHF
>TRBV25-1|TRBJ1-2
CASSESGAGIHYGYTF
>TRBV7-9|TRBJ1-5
CASSWGGEPQHF
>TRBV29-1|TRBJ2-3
CSVQEPDTQYF
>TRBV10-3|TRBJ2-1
CAISDPSGVGNEQFF
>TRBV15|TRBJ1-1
CATSRENRVMAEAFF
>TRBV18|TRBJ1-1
CASLGGLNTEAFF
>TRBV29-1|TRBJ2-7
CSVTRLVHGYYEQYF
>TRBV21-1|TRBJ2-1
CASSKEPLANEQFF
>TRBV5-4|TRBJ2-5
CASSLVSGIGETQYF
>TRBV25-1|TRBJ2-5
CASSEAGVGQETQYF
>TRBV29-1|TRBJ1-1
CSVEGTINTEAFF